This TCR beta chain was identified during a study of shared clonotypes between healthy human individuals. It was CD45RO-negative cells, positively selected for CCR7, that made up naive CD8 cells, with terminally differentiated effector memory CD45RA+ cells excluded. Here immunoSEQ multiplex PCR was the method, and the copy in TCRdb shows in-frame clones only, minus some. The repertoire holds about 2 million clones, less than 95% seen once, with 0.85% to 1.2% in the top ten. Germline CDR1 SSHAT, CDR2 FNYEAQ (reference sequence). There are 17 residues in the CDR3. As for this clone: At one end the junction does not follow the germline gene, possibly because of a read error.

The genes are TRBV7-7 and TRBJ2-3; 7 bases fit TRBD2. This receptor was obtained from a man aged 18 to 35 in good health. Sequencing input: naive CD8+ T cells sorted from blood. The CDR3 bases are TGTGCTAGCAGCGCGACGACTGGACTAGGAGGCACAGATACGCAGTATTTT. This encodes CASSATTGLGGTDTQYF.